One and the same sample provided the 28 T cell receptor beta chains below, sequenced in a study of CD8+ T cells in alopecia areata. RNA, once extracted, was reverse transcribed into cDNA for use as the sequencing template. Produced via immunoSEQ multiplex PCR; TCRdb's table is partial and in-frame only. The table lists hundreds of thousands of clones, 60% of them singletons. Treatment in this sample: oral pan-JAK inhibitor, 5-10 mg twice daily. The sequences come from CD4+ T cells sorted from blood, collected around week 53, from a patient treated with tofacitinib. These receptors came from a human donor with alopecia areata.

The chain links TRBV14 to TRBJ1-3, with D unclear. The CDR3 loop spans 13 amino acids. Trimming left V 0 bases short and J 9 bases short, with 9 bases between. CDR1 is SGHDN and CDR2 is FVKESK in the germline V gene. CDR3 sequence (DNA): TGTGCCAGCAGCCAAGATAAGGGAGGCACCATATATTTT. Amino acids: CASSQDKGGTIYF. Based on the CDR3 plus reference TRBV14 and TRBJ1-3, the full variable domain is EAGVTQFPSHSVIEKGQTVTLRCDPISGHDNLYWYRRVMGKEIKFLLHFVKESKQDESGMPNNRFLAERTGGTYSTLKVQPAELEDSGVYFCASSQDKGGTIYFGEGSWLTVV.

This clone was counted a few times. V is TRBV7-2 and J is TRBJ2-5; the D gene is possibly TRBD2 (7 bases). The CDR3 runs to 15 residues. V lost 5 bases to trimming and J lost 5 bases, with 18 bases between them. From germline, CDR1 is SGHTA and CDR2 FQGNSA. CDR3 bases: TGTGCCAGCAGCACGCGATGGGGGGGCGTGGAGACCCAGTACTTC. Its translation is CASSTRWGGVETQYF. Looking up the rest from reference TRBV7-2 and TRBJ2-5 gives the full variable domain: GAGVSQSPSNKVTEKGKDVELRCDPISGHTALYWYRQSLGQGLEFLIYFQGNSAPDKSGLPSDRFSAERTGGSVSTLTIQRTQQEDSAVYLCASSTRWGGVETQYFGPGTRLLVL.

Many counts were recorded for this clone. CDR3 amino acids: CASSLLDTTSEQFF. The CDR3 DNA reads TGTGCCAGCAGCCTTCTAGATACGACAAGTGAGCAGTTCTTC. This chain connects TRBV14 to TRBJ2-1; D remains unclear. V was cut by 4 bases and J by 9 bases, with 16 bases left in between. The length of the CDR3 is 14 residues. CDR1 and CDR2 from the germline V gene are SGHDN and FVKESK.

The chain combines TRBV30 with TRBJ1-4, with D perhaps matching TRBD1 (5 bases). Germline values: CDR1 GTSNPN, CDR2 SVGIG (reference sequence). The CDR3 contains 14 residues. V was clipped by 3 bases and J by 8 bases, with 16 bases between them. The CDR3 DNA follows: TGTGCCTGGAGAGCAGGGCTGGTTCGGGAAAAACTGTTTTTT. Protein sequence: CAWRAGLVREKLFF.

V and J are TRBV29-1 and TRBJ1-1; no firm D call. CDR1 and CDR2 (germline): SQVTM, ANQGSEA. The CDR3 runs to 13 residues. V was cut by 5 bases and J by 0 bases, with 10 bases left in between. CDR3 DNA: TGCAGCGTTACCAATGGGGTGAACACTGAAGCTTTCTTT. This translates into CSVTNGVNTEAFF.

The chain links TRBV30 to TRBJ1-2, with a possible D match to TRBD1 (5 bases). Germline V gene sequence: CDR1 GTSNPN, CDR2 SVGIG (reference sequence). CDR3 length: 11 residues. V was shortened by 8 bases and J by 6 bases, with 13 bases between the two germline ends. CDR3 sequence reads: CALDVGDGYTF. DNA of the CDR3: TGTGCCCTCGATGTAGGGGATGGCTACACCTTC.

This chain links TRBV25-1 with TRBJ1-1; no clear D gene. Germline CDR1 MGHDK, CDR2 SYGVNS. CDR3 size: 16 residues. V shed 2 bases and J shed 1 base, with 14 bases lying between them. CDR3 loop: CASSERGGRTNTEAFF. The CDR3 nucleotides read TGTGCCAGCAGTGAACGGGGAGGGAGAACGAACACTGAAGCTTTCTTT.

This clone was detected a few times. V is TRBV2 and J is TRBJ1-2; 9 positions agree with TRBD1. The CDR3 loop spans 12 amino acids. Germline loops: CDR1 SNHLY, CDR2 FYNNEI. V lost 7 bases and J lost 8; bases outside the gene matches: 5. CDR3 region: CASTTGGQGYTF. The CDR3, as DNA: TGTGCCAGCACTACAGGGGGCCAGGGCTACACCTTC.

Written as DNA, the CDR3 is TGCGCCAGCAGCTTGGGTGGCAGCGCCCTGGAGACCCAGTACTTC. Translating gives CASSLGGSALETQYF. J is TRBJ2-5 and V is TRBV5-1; D ambiguous. CDR1 and CDR2 from the germline V gene are SGHRS and YFSETQ. This CDR3 is 15 amino acids long. Trimming took 0 bases from V and 5 from J, leaving 14 bases between them.

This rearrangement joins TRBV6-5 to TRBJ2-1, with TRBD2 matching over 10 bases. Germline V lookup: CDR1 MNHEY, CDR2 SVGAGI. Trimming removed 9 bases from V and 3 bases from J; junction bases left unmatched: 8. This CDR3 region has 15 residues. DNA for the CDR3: TGTGCCAGTCACGGGAGGACTAGCGGCTACAATGAGCAGTTCTTC. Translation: CASHGRTSGYNEQFF.

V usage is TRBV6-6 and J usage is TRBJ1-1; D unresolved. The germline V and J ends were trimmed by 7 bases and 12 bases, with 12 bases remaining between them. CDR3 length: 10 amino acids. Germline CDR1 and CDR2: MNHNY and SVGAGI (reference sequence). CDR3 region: CASNRVYTFF. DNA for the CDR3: TGTGCCAGCAATCGGGTTTATACTTTCTTT.

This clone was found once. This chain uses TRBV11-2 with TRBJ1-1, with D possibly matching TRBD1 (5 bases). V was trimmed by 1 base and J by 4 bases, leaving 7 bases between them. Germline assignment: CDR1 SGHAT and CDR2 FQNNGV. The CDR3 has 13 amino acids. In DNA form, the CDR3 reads TGTGCCAGCAGCTTAGTGGGGGGCACTGAAGCTTTCTTT. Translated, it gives CASSLVGGTEAFF.

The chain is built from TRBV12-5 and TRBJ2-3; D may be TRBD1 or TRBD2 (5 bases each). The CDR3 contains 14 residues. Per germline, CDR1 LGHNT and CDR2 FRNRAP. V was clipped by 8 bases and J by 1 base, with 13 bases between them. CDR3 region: CASSPGDGTDTQYF. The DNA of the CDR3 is TGTGCTAGTTCACCCGGGGACGGCACAGATACGCAGTATTTT.

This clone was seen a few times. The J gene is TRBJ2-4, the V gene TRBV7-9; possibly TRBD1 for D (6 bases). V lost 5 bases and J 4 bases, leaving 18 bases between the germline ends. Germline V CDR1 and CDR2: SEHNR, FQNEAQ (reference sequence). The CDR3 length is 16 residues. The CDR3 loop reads CASSAQGPLGKNIQYF. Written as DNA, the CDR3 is TGTGCCAGCAGCGCGCAGGGGCCCCTCGGGAAAAACATTCAGTACTTC.

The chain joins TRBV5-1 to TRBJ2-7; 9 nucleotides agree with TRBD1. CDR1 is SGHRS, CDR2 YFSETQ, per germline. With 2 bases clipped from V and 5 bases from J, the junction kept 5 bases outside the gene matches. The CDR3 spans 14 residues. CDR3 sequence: CASSLQGAVDEQYF. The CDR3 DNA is TGCGCCAGCAGCTTACAGGGGGCGGTCGACGAGCAGTACTTC.

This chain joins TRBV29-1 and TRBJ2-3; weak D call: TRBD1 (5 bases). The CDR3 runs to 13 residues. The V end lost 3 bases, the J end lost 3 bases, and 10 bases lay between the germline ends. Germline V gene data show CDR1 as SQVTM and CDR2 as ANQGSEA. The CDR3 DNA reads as TGCAGCGTTGAGGGAAAGGGGACAGATACGCAGTATTTT. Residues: CSVEGKGTDTQYF.

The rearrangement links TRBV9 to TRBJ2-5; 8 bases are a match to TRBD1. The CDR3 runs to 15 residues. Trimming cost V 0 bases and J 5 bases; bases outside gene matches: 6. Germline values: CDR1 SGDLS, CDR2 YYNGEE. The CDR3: CASSVAQGAWETQYF. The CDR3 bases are TGTGCCAGCAGCGTAGCGCAGGGGGCTTGGGAGACCCAGTACTTC. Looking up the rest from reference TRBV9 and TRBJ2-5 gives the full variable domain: DSGVTQTPKHLITATGQRVTLRCSPRSGDLSVYWYQQSLDQGLQFLIQYYNGEERAKGNILERFSAQQFPDLHSELNLSSLELGDSALYFCASSVAQGAWETQYFGPGTRLLVL.

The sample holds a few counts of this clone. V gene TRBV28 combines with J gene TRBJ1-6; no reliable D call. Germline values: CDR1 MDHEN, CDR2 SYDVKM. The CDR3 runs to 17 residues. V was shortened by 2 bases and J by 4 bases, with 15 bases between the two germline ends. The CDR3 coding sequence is TGTGCCAGCAGTTTAGAGCAACCTACCGATTATAATTCACCCCTCCACTTT. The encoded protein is CASSLEQPTDYNSPLHF.

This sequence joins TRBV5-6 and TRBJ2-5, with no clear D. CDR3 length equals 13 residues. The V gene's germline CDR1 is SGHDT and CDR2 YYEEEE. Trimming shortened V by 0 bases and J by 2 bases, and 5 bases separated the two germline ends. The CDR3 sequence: CASSLDRQETQYF. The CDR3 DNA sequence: TGTGCCAGCAGCTTGGACAGACAAGAGACCCAGTACTTC.

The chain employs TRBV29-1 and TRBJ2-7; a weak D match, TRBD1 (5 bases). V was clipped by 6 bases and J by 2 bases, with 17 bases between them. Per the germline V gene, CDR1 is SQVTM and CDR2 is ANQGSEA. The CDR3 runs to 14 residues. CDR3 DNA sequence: TGCAGCGTCGCGGTAGTAACAGGAGCCTACGAGCAGTACTTC. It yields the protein CSVAVVTGAYEQYF.

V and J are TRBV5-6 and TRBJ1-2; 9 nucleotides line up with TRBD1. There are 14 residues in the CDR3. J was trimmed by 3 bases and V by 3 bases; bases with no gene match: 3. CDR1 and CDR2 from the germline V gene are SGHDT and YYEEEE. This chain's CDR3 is CASSSGQGDYGYTF. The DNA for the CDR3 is TGTGCCAGCAGCTCGGGACAGGGTGACTATGGCTACACCTTC.

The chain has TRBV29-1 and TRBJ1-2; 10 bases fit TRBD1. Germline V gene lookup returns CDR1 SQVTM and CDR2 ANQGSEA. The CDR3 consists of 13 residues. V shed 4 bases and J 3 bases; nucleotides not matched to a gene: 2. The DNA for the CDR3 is TGCAGCGTTGGACAGGGGGCGGACTATGGCTACACCTTC. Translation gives CSVGQGADYGYTF.

The CDR3 nucleotides read TGTGCCAGCAGCCCAAAGGGGAGCTATGGCTACACCTTC. Its translation: CASSPKGSYGYTF. The rearrangement uses TRBV11-2 and TRBJ1-2; D may be TRBD1 (5 bases). This CDR3 comprises 13 residues. The germline V and J ends were trimmed by 5 bases and 4 bases, with 11 bases remaining between them. Germline V gene lookup returns CDR1 SGHAT and CDR2 FQNNGV.

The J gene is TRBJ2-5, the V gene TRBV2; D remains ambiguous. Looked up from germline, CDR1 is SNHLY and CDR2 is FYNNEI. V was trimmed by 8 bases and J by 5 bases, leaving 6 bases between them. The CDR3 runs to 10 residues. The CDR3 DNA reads TGTGCCAGCTATAGGGAGACCCAGTACTTC. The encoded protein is CASYRETQYF.

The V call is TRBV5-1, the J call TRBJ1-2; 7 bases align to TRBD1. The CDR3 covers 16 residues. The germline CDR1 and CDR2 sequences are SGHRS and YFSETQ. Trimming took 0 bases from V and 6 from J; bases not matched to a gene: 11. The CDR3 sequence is CASSLDGTDTRHGYTF. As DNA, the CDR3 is TGCGCCAGCAGCTTGGACGGGACAGACACTAGGCATGGCTACACCTTC.

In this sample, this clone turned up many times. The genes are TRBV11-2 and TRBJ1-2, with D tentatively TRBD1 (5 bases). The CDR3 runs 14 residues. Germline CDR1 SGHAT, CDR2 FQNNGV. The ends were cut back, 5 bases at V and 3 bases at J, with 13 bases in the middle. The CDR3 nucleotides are TGTGCCAGCAGCCCAGGGTGGGAGGACTATGGCTACACCTTC. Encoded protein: CASSPGWEDYGYTF. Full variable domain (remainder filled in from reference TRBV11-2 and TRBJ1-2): EAGVAQSPRYKIIEKRQSVAFWCNPISGHATLYWYQQILGQGPKLLIQFQNNGVVDDSQLPKDRFSAERLKGVDSTLKIQPAKLEDSAVYLCASSPGWEDYGYTFGSGTRLTVV.

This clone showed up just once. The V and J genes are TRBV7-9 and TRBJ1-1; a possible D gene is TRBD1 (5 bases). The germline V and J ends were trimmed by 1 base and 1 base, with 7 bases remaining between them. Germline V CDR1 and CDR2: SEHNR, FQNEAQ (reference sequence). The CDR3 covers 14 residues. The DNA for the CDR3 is TGTGCCAGCAGCTTAGGACAGCCGAACACTGAAGCTTTCTTT. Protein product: CASSLGQPNTEAFF. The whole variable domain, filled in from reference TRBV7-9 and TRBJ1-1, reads DTGVSQNPRHKITKRGQNVTFRCDPISEHNRLYWYRQTLGQGPEFLTYFQNEAQLEKSRLLSDRFSAERPKGSFSTLEIQRTEQGDSAMYLCASSLGQPNTEAFFGQGTRLTVV.

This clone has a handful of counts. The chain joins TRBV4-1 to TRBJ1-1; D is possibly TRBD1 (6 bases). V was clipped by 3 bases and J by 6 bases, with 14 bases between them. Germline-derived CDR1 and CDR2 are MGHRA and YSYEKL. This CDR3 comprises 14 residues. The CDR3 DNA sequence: TGCGCCAGCAGCCAGGCCGACAGGATCTCTGAAGCTTTCTTT. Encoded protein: CASSQADRISEAFF.